One and the same sample provided the 27 T cell receptor beta chains below, sequenced in a study of cytomegalovirus exposure and HLA in healthy donors. The PCR ran on 60 Vbeta and 13 Jbeta primers. Profiled with immunoSEQ multiplex PCR; TCRdb holds only in-frame clones, not every one. This sample has around 150,000 clones, with about four fifths found just once. The specimen was PBMCs. The source is a man aged 25 to 45 in good health and CMV-seronegative.

The gene calls are TRBV6-5 and TRBJ1-6, with 8 bases matching TRBD1. The V gene's germline CDR1 is MNHEY and CDR2 SVGAGI. The CDR3 loop spans 14 amino acids. V lost 6 bases, J lost 7 bases, and 5 bases stayed unmatched. Here the CDR3 reads CASRRTGTNSPLHF. The CDR3 DNA is TGTGCCAGCAGACGGACAGGGACGAATTCACCCCTCCACTTT.

The rearrangement joins TRBV7-9 to TRBJ2-1, with 10 bases identical to TRBD1. J lost 8 bases, V lost 1 base, and 5 bases had no gene match. CDR3 length equals 15 residues. Germline CDR1 is SEHNR and CDR2 is FQNEAQ (reference sequence). Written as DNA, the CDR3 is TGTGCCAGCAGCTTAGTGGGGGACAGGGGCGATGAGCAGTTCTTC. Translation: CASSLVGDRGDEQFF.

V usage is TRBV27 and J usage is TRBJ1-2; 9 bases agree with TRBD1. Germline V gives CDR1 MNHEY, CDR2 SMNVEV (reference sequence). CDR3 size: 13 residues. The V and J ends lost 1 base and 6 bases, in that order; junction bases with no gene match: 0. The CDR3 sequence: CASSLWTGDGYTF. CDR3 nucleotide sequence: TGTGCCAGCAGTTTATGGACAGGGGATGGCTACACCTTC.

This clone was found a few times. The V gene is TRBV29-1, the J gene TRBJ1-3, with 8 bases fitting TRBD1. After removal of 1 base from V and 4 bases from J, the junction contained 0 bases not matched to a gene. CDR3 size: 13 residues. Per germline, CDR1 SQVTM and CDR2 ANQGSEA. CDR3 DNA: TGCAGCGTTGAAGGGGACAGGGGAAACACCATATATTTT. This encodes CSVEGDRGNTIYF.

This CDR3 reads CSVGAEQGYMGGYTF. The DNA for the CDR3 is TGCAGCGTTGGAGCGGAACAGGGATATATGGGTGGCTACACCTTC. The J gene is TRBJ1-2, the V gene TRBV29-1, with a weak D call TRBD1 (6 bases). Trimming took off 4 bases at V and 7 bases at J, with 22 bases between the two ends. The germline V gene has CDR1 SQVTM and CDR2 ANQGSEA. The CDR3 is 15 residues long. The entire variable domain, with the rest obtained from reference TRBV29-1 and TRBJ1-2, is as follows: SAVISQKPSRDICQRGTSLTIQCQVDSQVTMMFWYRQQPGQSLTLIATANQGSEATYESGFVIDKFPISRPNLTFSTLTVSNMSPEDSSIYLCSVGAEQGYMGGYTFGSGTRLTVV.

The genes are TRBV6-5 and TRBJ1-3; TRBD1 is a possible D gene (6 bases). The CDR3 covers 14 residues. Germline assignment: CDR1 MNHEY and CDR2 SVGAGI. V gave up 6 bases and J gave up 3 bases, with 12 bases separating them. CDR3 residues: CASRKTDSGNTIYF. The CDR3 bases are TGTGCCAGCAGAAAAACGGACAGTGGAAACACCATATATTTT.

The chain combines TRBV2 with TRBJ2-7; tentative D call: TRBD2 (6 bases). CDR3 length equals 13 residues. CDR1 is SNHLY and CDR2 is FYNNEI in the germline V gene. V was cut by 6 bases and J by 4 bases, with 13 bases left in between. In DNA, the CDR3 is TGTGCCAGCAGCCGGGACTCTCAATACGAGCAGTACTTC. Translating gives CASSRDSQYEQYF. Using reference TRBV2 and TRBJ2-7 for the parts outside the CDR3, the full variable domain is EPEVTQTPSHQVTQMGQEVILRCVPISNHLYFYWYRQILGQKVEFLVSFYNNEISEKSEIFDDQFSVERPDGSNFTLKIRSTKLEDSAMYFCASSRDSQYEQYFGPGTRLTVT.

The chain uses TRBV28 and TRBJ2-7; 11 bases map to TRBD1. Trimming cost V 6 bases and J 4 bases; bases outside gene matches: 5. CDR1 MDHEN and CDR2 SYDVKM come from the germline V gene. The CDR3 runs to 14 residues. The CDR3 DNA sequence: TGTGCCAGCAGCTGGACAGGGGGCGGTTACGAGCAGTACTTC. Its translation is CASSWTGGGYEQYF.

This chain joins TRBV14 and TRBJ2-7; TRBD2 might be the D (6 bases). V was pared by 0 bases and J by 2 bases, with 11 bases between. The CDR3 has 15 amino acids. CDR1 SGHDN and CDR2 FVKESK come from the germline V gene. The CDR3 loop reads CASSQELAATYEQYF. The CDR3 DNA sequence: TGTGCCAGCAGCCAAGAATTAGCGGCCACCTACGAGCAGTACTTC.

The rearrangement links TRBV5-1 to TRBJ1-2; D remains ambiguous. The V and J ends lost 1 base and 0 bases respectively, with 13 bases between them. CDR1 and CDR2 (germline): SGHRS, YFSETQ. The CDR3 is 16 residues long. For the CDR3, the DNA is TGCGCCAGCAGCTTGTCTCTAGGTCGGGCTAACTATGGCTACACCTTC. It yields the protein CASSLSLGRANYGYTF.

This clone turned up a few times. The rearrangement links TRBV14 to TRBJ2-7, with D possibly matching TRBD2 (5 bases). Germline CDR1 SGHDN, CDR2 FVKESK. Trimming took off 1 base at V and 8 bases at J, with 15 bases between the two ends. The CDR3 has 14 residues. The CDR3 nucleotides read TGTGCCAGCAGCCAAGGGACTCCATCAGCCAAGCAGTACTTC. Translated, it gives CASSQGTPSAKQYF.

The J gene is TRBJ2-2, the V gene TRBV5-1; weak D call: TRBD1 (5 bases). The germline gives CDR1 SGHRS, CDR2 YFSETQ. V lost 5 bases and J 5 bases, leaving 10 bases between the germline ends. This CDR3 has 13 amino acids. The CDR3 nucleotides read TGCGCCAGCAGACCGCCAGGGACCGGGGAGCTGTTTTTT. Its protein product is CASRPPGTGELFF.

The rearrangement uses TRBV2 and TRBJ2-3; no reliable D call. Trimming shortened V by 3 bases and J by 4 bases, and 5 bases separated the two germline ends. The germline V gene has CDR1 SNHLY and CDR2 FYNNEI. The CDR3 consists of 12 residues. CDR3 amino acids: CASSEGPDTQYF. DNA for the CDR3: TGTGCCAGCAGTGAGGGCCCAGATACGCAGTATTTT.

CDR3 sequence reads: CASSPGLYGYTF. The CDR3 DNA sequence: TGTGCCAGCAGCCCGGGTCTGTATGGCTACACCTTC. The chain couples TRBV5-6 to TRBJ1-2, with no clear D. Germline V gene data show CDR1 as SGHDT and CDR2 as YYEEEE. This CDR3 comprises 12 residues. Trimming took 4 bases from V and 5 from J, leaving 9 bases between them.

To note about this clone: In the same sample, other DNA sequences code for this CDR3. The chain carries TRBV5-1 and TRBJ2-5; 9 nucleotides agree with TRBD2. Germline CDR1 and CDR2: SGHRS and YFSETQ. V trimming: 0 bases; J trimming: 1 base; junction bases outside the gene matches: 4. CDR3 length: 16 residues. CDR3 loop: CASSLAGRGGQETQYF. CDR3 in DNA: TGCGCCAGCAGCTTGGCCGGGCGGGGGGGCCAAGAGACCCAGTACTTC.

V usage is TRBV5-1 and J usage is TRBJ2-7; D perhaps matches TRBD2 (5 bases). From germline, CDR1 is SGHRS and CDR2 YFSETQ. Trimming left V 1 base short and J 2 bases short, with 10 bases between. The CDR3 totals 14 residues. The CDR3 sequence is CASSLSLAAYEQYF. The CDR3, as DNA: TGCGCCAGCAGCTTGAGTCTAGCCGCCTACGAGCAGTACTTC.

There are a few counts of this clone. V and J are TRBV19 and TRBJ1-1; D is possibly TRBD1 (5 bases). CDR1 is LNHDA, CDR2 SQIVND, per germline (reference sequence). The CDR3 consists of 12 residues. The V end lost 0 bases, the J end lost 8 bases, and 7 bases lay between the germline ends. DNA for the CDR3: TGTGCCAGTAGTATAGACGGACAAGAAGCTTTCTTT. Translating gives CASSIDGQEAFF.

The gene calls are TRBV5-1 and TRBJ1-1, with D hard to call. The CDR3 contains 13 residues. The germline V gene has CDR1 SGHRS and CDR2 YFSETQ. V was cut by 7 bases and J by 7 bases, with 17 bases left in between. CDR3 DNA sequence: TGCGCCAGCGCATCCGTTCGGGGTTTTGAAGCTTTCTTT. This codes for CASASVRGFEAFF.

This chain links TRBV7-3 with TRBJ2-1, with TRBD2 identical over 13 bases. The length of the CDR3 is 15 residues. Germline CDR1 and CDR2: SGHTA and FQGTGA. Unmatched junction bases numbered 4, after V lost 2 bases and J lost 9 bases. The CDR3, as DNA: TGTGCCAGCAGCTTAGGTGGACTAGCGGGAGTTGAGCAGTTCTTC. Translated, it gives CASSLGGLAGVEQFF.

The V call is TRBV7-2, the J call TRBJ2-5; a weak D match, TRBD2 (5 bases). Trimming left V 4 bases short and J 2 bases short, with 11 bases between. Germline CDR1 reads SGHTA; CDR2 reads FQGNSA. The length of the CDR3 is 14 residues. CDR3 protein: CASSSGLGQETQYF. Here the CDR3 DNA reads TGTGCCAGCAGCTCGGGATTGGGACAAGAGACCCAGTACTTC.

The chain uses TRBV2 and TRBJ1-5, with 7 bases that match TRBD1. The V gene's germline CDR1 is SNHLY and CDR2 FYNNEI. Trimming cost V 2 bases and J 0 bases; bases outside gene matches: 7. The CDR3 totals 17 residues. Written as DNA, the CDR3 is TGTGCCAGCAGTGAAACCCCGGGACAGTATAGCAATCAGCCCCAGCATTTT. Translated: CASSETPGQYSNQPQHF.

The chain links TRBV5-1 to TRBJ2-5; possibly TRBD1 for D (6 bases). V was shortened by 3 bases and J by 2 bases, with 11 bases between the two germline ends. The CDR3 is 14 amino acids. Germline values: CDR1 SGHRS, CDR2 YFSETQ. This CDR3 is CASSYSDRQETQYF. The CDR3 nucleotides read TGCGCCAGCAGCTATTCAGACAGGCAAGAGACCCAGTACTTC.

The rearrangement links TRBV5-1 to TRBJ2-1, with 9 bases identical to TRBD1. The CDR3 runs 15 residues. CDR1 is SGHRS, CDR2 YFSETQ, per germline. V shed 0 bases, J shed 7 bases, and the junction held 5 bases outside the gene matches. Here the CDR3 DNA reads TGCGCCAGCAGCTTGGATGGACAGGGGATGAATGAGCAGTTCTTC. Protein product: CASSLDGQGMNEQFF.

The CDR3: CASSPTGQINSPLHF. The CDR3 region has the DNA TGCGCCAGCAGCCCCACGGGACAGATTAATTCACCCCTCCACTTT. V gene TRBV5-1 combines with J gene TRBJ1-6; 7 nucleotides match TRBD1. The CDR3 is 15 amino acids. V shed 4 bases, J shed 6 bases, and the junction held 7 bases outside the gene matches. Germline-derived CDR1 and CDR2 are SGHRS and YFSETQ.

The J gene is TRBJ2-7, the V gene TRBV13, with 11 bases lining up with TRBD2. The junction had 12 bases not matched to a gene; V was cut back by 5 bases and J by 0 bases. The CDR3 is 18 amino acids. From germline, CDR1 is PRHDT and CDR2 FYEKMQ (reference sequence). CDR3 sequence: CASSPRGSGGGSSYEQYF. The CDR3 bases are TGTGCCAGCAGCCCCCGGGGTAGCGGGGGGGGTAGCTCCTACGAGCAGTACTTC. The full variable domain, rest sourced from reference TRBV13 and TRBJ2-7, is AAGVIQSPRHLIKEKRETATLKCYPIPRHDTVYWYQQGPGQDPQFLISFYEKMQSDKGSIPDRFSAQQFSDYHSELNMSSLELGDSALYFCASSPRGSGGGSSYEQYFGPGTRLTVT.

This rearrangement joins TRBV19 to TRBJ2-1, with 9 bases matching TRBD2. V shed 7 bases and J 7 bases; nucleotides not matched to a gene: 8. From germline, CDR1 is LNHDA and CDR2 SQIVND (reference sequence). The CDR3 contains 14 residues. In nucleotides, the CDR3 is TGTGCCAGTATGCCGGGACTAGCAATTAATGAGCAGTTCTTC. Amino acids: CASMPGLAINEQFF.

V and J are TRBV7-8 and TRBJ2-1, with D perhaps matching TRBD2 (6 bases). Trimming stripped 4 bases from V and 0 bases from J, with 25 bases between. This CDR3 spans 20 amino acids. Germline V CDR1 and CDR2: SGHVS, FQNEAQ. The CDR3 DNA sequence: TGTGCCAGCAGCTCGGGAGCGGTTACTTCTCTCCTACTCTCCTACAATGAGCAGTTCTTC. Its translation is CASSSGAVTSLLLSYNEQFF.